This entry describes one T cell receptor beta chain. Its antigen remains unidentified. Base qualities are not provided; no much larger clone lies one nucleotide away. These data come from a study of T cell responses to AZD1222 COVID-19 vaccine (dated by TCRdb to about 2021). For context, the study as a whole: A total of over 230 trial participants underwent TCR sequencing, of whom 207 received two doses of AZD1222 and about 25 received two doses of the MenACWY control vaccine. Trial participants were enrolled by age into subgroups of 18-55, 56-69 and 70-plus years, and around 140, 26 and 57 TCR-sequenced participants, respectively, were included in these subgroups.

The CDR3 regions of human TCRbeta chains were analyzed by immunosequencing. The authors' analysis ran thus. Repertoire TCRs were checked for matches against a reference library of SARS-CoV-2-specific TCRs that had been generated using the MIRA antigen-specificity platform. Breadth was defined as the fraction of unique TCRs that were SARS-CoV-2-associated. Depth was defined as the fraction of total T cells that were SARS-CoV-2-associated. Using the MIRA data, each spike-specific TCR was assigned both to the spike region to which the TCR was reactive and to a CD4 or CD8 class. Log10-transformed breadth and depth values were compared by one-way ANOVA with Sidak's multiple comparisons tests. TCRdb's version of the immuneACCESS table is confined to in-frame rearrangements and falls short of the full clone set. An unresolved V gene accounts for under half of the shortfall where checked; the remainder is of unknown origin. D and trimming were read from the DNA, whereas the V and J calls and clone size are those reported in that table. The sample includes under 130,000 clones, with 89% observed a single time. The leading ten clones occupy roughly two fifths of the sample.

Points the paper makes about the study in general: In the small 56-69-year group, the increase in depth fell short of significance, most likely because of low power. Only six AZD1222 recipients were SARS-CoV-2 seropositive at baseline, limiting conclusions about previously exposed vaccinees. Participants were mostly white British and included more females than males, and it was suggested by the authors that clonal diversity may have been underestimated. The vaccine-associated CD4 TCRs covered the entire spike protein, and the dominant responses fell in regions 160-218 and 743-854. Because no day 14 peak-response samples were available, repertoires were characterized only after the peak T cell response. Nearly half of unique spike-specific TCRs reportedly recognized epitopes outside regions mutated in the B.1.351 and B.1.1.7 variants. Spike-specific TCR breadth and depth rose significantly after two AZD1222 doses compared with day 0 and with MenACWY recipients.

The time point label, as the study defines it: about 28 days (+/-7) after the second vaccine dose. AZD1222 recipients whose second dose came at about 4 weeks and those whose second dose came at about 12 weeks were combined into one group, since spike-specific TCR depth and breadth did not differ between the two schedules. Samples from vaccinated people were obtained from the UK trials COV001 and COV002, which included a single-blind randomized controlled phase 2/3 trial of AZD1222 (ChAdOx1 nCoV-19) in healthy adults. For TCRbeta chain sequencing, PBMC samples from trial participants were taken at day 0 and at day 28 after the second dose. The receptor was isolated from an adult who received the AZD1222 COVID-19 vaccine. The sample in question was peripheral blood, obtained 28 days after the second AZD1222 dose.

The CDR3 has the sequence CASSEPQGAGGYTF. The sequenced DNA: TGTGCCAGCAGCGAACCGCAGGGGGCGGGTGGCTACACCTTC. In this chain, TRBV4-2 is recombined with TRBJ1-2; TRBD1 agrees with 8 junctional bases. From the cysteine up to the phenylalanine, the CDR3 has a length of 14 residues. Left in the record is the CDR3 DNA by itself, 42 bases read in frame from the first base. For this chain, trimming is 5 bases at the V end and 7 bases at the J end, and the number of junction bases without a gene match is 9. The germline V gene specifies LGHNA as CDR1 and YNFKEQ as CDR2.